This T cell receptor beta chain was identified during a study of T-cell memory formation after mild COVID-19. As for the study in general: For the most part, TCR clusters were specific to one donor. Study-wide points: The SARS-CoV-2 specificity of second-wave clones reaching peak at day 37 remained unverified. Contracting clones localized mainly to CM and EM when CD4+ and mainly to EMRA when CD8+. Pre-infection memory held some responding clones, suggesting pre-existing cross-reactive T cells responded.

The V end lost 1 base, the J end lost 0 bases, and 10 bases lay between the germline ends. This CDR3 comprises 15 residues. A few counts support this clonotype. Its matching antigen is unknown. MiXCR, applied by TCRdb to the 5' RACE reads, yields one record per CDR3 protein. The sample carries about 350,000 distinct CDR3 sequences, around 14% recorded once. This TCR came from a man aged 18 to 29 who had mild COVID-19 (a few samples of this study predate the infection). Cell type and time point are not known. Source material: PBMCs or a T cell subset sorted from them (not recorded which). The V call is TRBV12-3 or TRBV12-4, the J call TRBJ2-7; a possible D gene is TRBD2 (5 bases). The CDR3 spells CASSLGLAFSYEQYF. CDR3 DNA sequence: TGTGCCAGCAGTTTAGGGTTAGCGTTCTCCTACGAGCAGTACTTC.